This T cell receptor (beta chain) was sequenced for a study of shared clonotypes between healthy human individuals. For the study at large: Donors were two women and a few men aged 18 to 49.

Once extracted for a subset, genomic DNA was divided evenly among several immunoSEQ plates. The assay was immunoSEQ multiplex PCR, and TCRdb's table has in-frame clones only and misses some. The data hold 2 million to 2.5 million clones, with 90% to 95% observed a single time. The CDR3 is 14 amino acids. The V end lost 4 bases, the J end lost 5 bases, and 15 bases lay between the germline ends. Germline values: CDR1 SGHNT, CDR2 YYREEE (reference sequence). Material: naive CD4+ T cells from PBMCs. The subset here: CD45RA+ positively selected. The TCR sequence derives from a man aged 18 to 29 in good health. Some clones in this sample may be carry-over from other donors' samples. The chain carries TRBV5-4 and TRBJ2-5; the D is unclear. As DNA, the CDR3 is TGTGCCAGCAGCATAAGTAACGTGGGGGAGACCCAGTACTTC. Protein product: CASSISNVGETQYF.